Below, 15 T cell receptor beta chains from the same sample are listed, as sequenced in a study of T cell responses to AZD1222 COVID-19 vaccine. This table comes from immunoSEQ multiplex PCR, and its TCRdb copy is limited to in-frame clones, with some not included. Of over 110,000 clones in the sample, roughly nine tenths were seen once. The starting material was peripheral blood, obtained 28 days after the second AZD1222 dose. These receptors were taken from an adult who received the AZD1222 COVID-19 vaccine.

On this clone itself: Other DNA sequences in this specimen translate into the identical CDR3. The gene calls are TRBV19 and TRBJ1-1; D gene uncertain. V lost 3 bases, J lost 0 bases, and 8 bases lay in between. The CDR3 length is 14 residues. Germline-derived CDR1 and CDR2 are LNHDA and SQIVND (reference sequence). The DNA for the CDR3 is TGTGCCAGTAGTATTGGCGGTTTGAACACTGAAGCTTTCTTT. Residues: CASSIGGLNTEAFF.

The chain combines TRBV5-8 with TRBJ1-2, with TRBD1 identical over 9 bases. This CDR3 has 15 residues. V shed 3 bases and J 1 base; nucleotides not matched to a gene: 4. Per germline, CDR1 SGHTS and CDR2 YDEGEE. The DNA of the CDR3 is TGTGCCAGCAGCTCGGGGACAGGGCTTAACTATGGCTACACCTTC. This gives the protein CASSSGTGLNYGYTF. The whole variable domain, remainder taken from reference TRBV5-8 and TRBJ1-2, is EAGVTQSPTHLIKTRGQQATLRCSPISGHTSVYWYQQALGLGLQFLLWYDEGEERNRGNFPPRFSGRQFPNYSSELNVNALELEDSALYLCASSSGTGLNYGYTFGSGTRLTVV.

The V call is TRBV10-3, the J call TRBJ2-3; D remains ambiguous. V was cut by 6 bases and J by 0 bases, with 4 bases left in between. CDR1 ENHRY and CDR2 SYGVKD come from the germline V gene. The CDR3 runs to 12 residues. The CDR3: CAIRASTDTQYF. The CDR3, as DNA: TGTGCCATCAGGGCCAGCACAGATACGCAGTATTTT.

J is TRBJ2-3 and V is TRBV4-2; D might be TRBD2 (7 bases). V lost 0 bases and J 1 base, leaving 14 bases between the germline ends. This CDR3 contains 17 residues. Germline assignment: CDR1 LGHNA and CDR2 YNFKEQ. The CDR3 region is CASSQEVRGARTDTQYF. The CDR3 nucleotides read TGTGCCAGCAGCCAAGAGGTTCGGGGGGCTCGCACAGATACGCAGTATTTT.

This clone has a single count. The chain links TRBV7-2 to TRBJ1-1; D is unresolved. CDR1 and CDR2 (germline): SGHTA, FQGNSA. V lost 6 bases, J lost 5 bases, and 16 bases lay in between. The CDR3 has 14 amino acids. This CDR3 reads CASSSISGGTEAFF. The CDR3 bases are TGTGCCAGCAGTTCTATATCAGGTGGAACTGAAGCTTTCTTT.

This sequence joins TRBV9 and TRBJ1-4, with 8 bases fitting TRBD1. This CDR3 has 13 residues. With V trimmed by 3 bases and J by 10 bases, 5 bases remained unmatched. Germline values: CDR1 SGDLS, CDR2 YYNGEE. The CDR3 loop is CASSAQGAGKLFF. CDR3 in DNA: TGTGCCAGCAGCGCCCAGGGGGCAGGAAAACTGTTTTTT.

The rearrangement joins TRBV5-5 to TRBJ2-5; 8 bases match TRBD1. Trimming cost V 4 bases and J 4 bases; bases outside gene matches: 6. The CDR3 covers 14 residues. Germline V lookup: CDR1 SGHKS, CDR2 YYEKEE (reference sequence). The CDR3 here is CASSVPQGGETQYF. CDR3 in DNA: TGTGCCAGCAGCGTACCACAGGGGGGAGAGACCCAGTACTTC.

This chain connects TRBV5-5 to TRBJ2-2; possibly TRBD1 for D (5 bases). Between the trimmed V and J ends, which lost 0 bases and 0 bases, there was a span of 6 bases. The germline CDR1 and CDR2 sequences are SGHKS and YYEKEE (reference sequence). The CDR3 runs 15 residues. In nucleotides, the CDR3 is TGTGCCAGCAGCTTGGGGACACCGAACACCGGGGAGCTGTTTTTT. It encodes CASSLGTPNTGELFF.

J is TRBJ2-7 and V is TRBV18; 7 positions agree with TRBD2. Germline CDR1 and CDR2: KGHSH and LQKENI. V was pared by 3 bases and J by 7 bases, with 9 bases of the junction left unmatched. This CDR3 is built from 14 residues. DNA for the CDR3: TGTGCCAGCTCACCTAAGCTGGGAGGGGATGAGCAGTACTTC. This codes for CASSPKLGGDEQYF.

The gene calls are TRBV5-1 and TRBJ2-3; tentatively, D is TRBD2 (5 bases). The germline V gene has CDR1 SGHRS and CDR2 YFSETQ. V shed 3 bases and J shed 5 bases, with 16 bases lying between them. The CDR3 is 15 amino acids. The CDR3 is CASSSDLGSGDTQYF. CDR3 nucleotides: TGCGCCAGCAGCTCGGACTTGGGAAGTGGAGATACGCAGTATTTT.

The V gene is TRBV15, the J gene TRBJ1-5, with D unresolved. Trimming cost V 2 bases and J 3 bases, with 8 bases left between them. The germline V gene encodes CDR1 LNHNV and CDR2 YYDKDF (reference sequence). The CDR3 covers 14 residues. CDR3 sequence (DNA): TGTGCCACCAGCAGAACTGGTACCAATCAGCCCCAGCATTTT. Translated: CATSRTGTNQPQHF.

CDR3 sequence: CAWSVQTSGQPQHF. Here the CDR3 DNA reads TGTGCCTGGAGTGTACAAACTTCTGGGCAGCCCCAGCATTTT. The chain recombines TRBV30 with TRBJ1-5; D call uncertain. The CDR3 is 14 residues long. CDR1 and CDR2 from the germline V gene are GTSNPN and SVGIG (reference sequence). The V end was cut by 0 bases, the J end by 7 bases, with 13 bases between.

The sample holds a few counts of this clone. V is TRBV24-1 and J is TRBJ2-5, with a possible D match to TRBD1 (5 bases). The CDR3 has 14 residues. Deletions cut 2 bases from V and 4 bases from J, with 10 bases between. Germline lookup yields CDR1 KGHDR and CDR2 SFDVKD. The DNA of the CDR3 is TGTGCCACCAGTGATTCAGGGATACCAGAGACCCAGTACTTC. The encoded protein is CATSDSGIPETQYF.

The chain recombines TRBV28 with TRBJ1-1, with D perhaps matching TRBD1 (6 bases). Germline CDR1 and CDR2: MDHEN and SYDVKM. Trimming removed 6 bases from V and 7 bases from J, with 15 bases in between. The CDR3 consists of 13 residues. DNA of the CDR3: TGTGCCAGCAGGGTGGGGGGCGCGGATGAAGCTTTCTTT. Translated: CASRVGGADEAFF.

This clone has just a few counts. The gene calls are TRBV25-1 and TRBJ2-7; 8 nucleotides align to TRBD1. The J segment lost 6 bases and the V segment lost 3 bases, leaving 4 bases of the junction unmatched. Germline values: CDR1 MGHDK, CDR2 SYGVNS. The CDR3 is 13 residues long. The CDR3 coding sequence is TGTGCCAGCAGTGAGCAGGGGGCAGCCGAGCAGTACTTC. This sequence encodes CASSEQGAAEQYF.